This T cell receptor beta chain came from a study of spatial heterogeneity in lung cancer (dated by TCRdb to the late 2010s). About the full investigation: Beta-chain transcripts were consistently detected in greater numbers than alpha-chain transcripts, which likely reflected higher beta-chain transcript abundance. In the raw uncorrected reads, each unique combination of TCR and UMI appeared on average more than ten times. The study quantitatively compared TCR alpha and beta repertoires across multiple tumor regions, matched nontumor lung and blood in non-small cell lung cancer. The study linked features of the TCR repertoire to counts of nonsynonymous mutations, which were determined by whole-exome sequencing of tumor tissue. At surgery, hundreds of tumor regions, approximately 64 matched nontumor lung samples and 56 PBMC samples were TCR-sequenced for both alpha and beta chains. What the research found in general, with its limitations: Ubiquitous expanded tumor TCRs showed up in blood more often at tumor resection than at routine follow-up. Confirming at a functional level the hypothesis that regional TCRs recognize regional mutations was considered to require additional single-cell paired TCR alpha and beta sequencing.

CDR1 and CDR2, per the germline V gene, are LGHNA and YNFKEQ. Trimming takes 5 bases from V and 0 bases from J, and the germline ends sit 16 bases apart. The cysteine opens and the phenylalanine closes a CDR3 of 16 amino acids. The retained sequence is limited to the CDR3, 48 bases, with the frame set at the first base. This clonotype occurred many times. The clone's antigen remains unknown. No base-level quality is on record; no much larger clone is a single base apart. The meaning of the sample's time point label: sample taken at primary tumor resection. Whole RNA extracted from tumor and nontumor lung tissue, or from cryopreserved PBMC samples, was used for TCR sequencing without cell sorting. The donors were some 70 patients from the lung TRACERx cohort who had early-stage, untreated non-small cell lung cancer. A patient was chosen for TCR sequencing only when enough RNA was available from at least two tumor regions.

Library creation used 5' RACE. Sequencer: NextSeq 500. To allow correction of PCR and sequencing errors, the TCR library protocol tagged every TCR cDNA molecule with a unique molecular identifier. Turning to the authors' computational methods: TCR identification, UMI-based error correction and CDR3 extraction were performed with Decombinator tools. Expanded TCRs were defined as those above a frequency of 2 per 1,000, corresponding to the top 1% of the tumor frequency distribution. Rényi diversity was computed with the R vegan package after subsampling each repertoire 100 times to 5,000 TCRs. CDR3 similarity networks were constructed using string-kernel similarity of amino acid triplets, with links drawn between CDR3s whose pairwise similarity was above 0.82. Clones were called with MiXCR by TCRdb after fastp trimmed the public reads at Q25, and only in-frame beta chains were retained. Each CDR3 protein gets just one entry, which takes the most common genes and DNA from the rows behind it. These V and J calls derive from TCRdb rather than the authors' analysis. Counted in this sample were 35,000 or so distinct CDR3 sequences; 4% to 6% of them appeared once. The ten most abundant clones make up 29% of the sample.

Recombination joined TRBV4-2 with TRBJ1-2; confidence is insufficient to name the D gene. This TCR was sampled from a female donor with early-stage non-small cell lung cancer. Sequences were derived from PBMCs, sampled at surgery. In nucleotide form, the sequence is TGTGCCAGCAGCTCAATCTTCCGGGGTTCTAACTATGGCTACACCTTC. Its protein reads: CASSSIFRGSNYGYTF.